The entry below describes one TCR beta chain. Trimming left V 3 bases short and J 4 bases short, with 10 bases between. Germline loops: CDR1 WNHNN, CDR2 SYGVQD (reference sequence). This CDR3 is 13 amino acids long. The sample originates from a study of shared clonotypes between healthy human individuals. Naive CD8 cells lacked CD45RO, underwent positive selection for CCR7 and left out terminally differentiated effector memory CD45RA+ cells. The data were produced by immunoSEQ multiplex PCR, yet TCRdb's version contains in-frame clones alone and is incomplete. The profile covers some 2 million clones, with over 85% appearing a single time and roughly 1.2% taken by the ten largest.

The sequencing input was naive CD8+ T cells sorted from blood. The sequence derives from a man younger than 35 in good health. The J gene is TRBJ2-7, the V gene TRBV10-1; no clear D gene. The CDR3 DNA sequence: TGCGCCAGCAGTGACAGCGATGCTTACGAGCAGTACTTC. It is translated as CASSDSDAYEQYF.